This passage covers 29 T cell receptor beta chains from one sample sequenced in a study of shared clonotypes between healthy human individuals. Clones were read by immunoSEQ multiplex PCR, and TCRdb kept only the in-frame ones, dropping some. This sample has about half a million clones, with approximately 78% found just once. Sequenced input: PBMCs. These receptors were obtained from a woman aged 40 to 49 in good health. Some clones in this sample may be carry-over from other donors' samples.

This chain joins TRBV5-4 and TRBJ1-3; D call uncertain. The CDR3 loop spans 13 amino acids. V was trimmed by 7 bases and J by 0 bases, leaving 8 bases between them. From germline, CDR1 is SGHNT and CDR2 YYREEE (reference sequence). The chain's CDR3 is CASSYSSGNTIYF. CDR3 nucleotides: TGTGCCAGCTCCTACAGCTCTGGAAACACCATATATTTT.

In its sample, this clone was seen a few times. This chain links TRBV19 with TRBJ1-3; D is perhaps TRBD1 (6 bases). With 11 bases removed from V and 0 bases from J, the gap between germline ends came to 11 bases. This CDR3 has 13 residues. Germline CDR1 LNHDA, CDR2 SQIVND (reference sequence). CDR3 in amino acids: CAGGGDSGNTIYF. CDR3 coding DNA: TGTGCCGGGGGGGGCGACTCTGGAAACACCATATATTTT.

With respect to this clone: The same CDR3 is also encoded by other DNA sequences in this sample. This chain joins TRBV5-4 and TRBJ2-3, with TRBD2 matching over 9 bases. Germline trimming cut 4 bases from V and 6 bases from J; bases unmatched to any gene: 9. Per germline, CDR1 SGHNT and CDR2 YYREEE (reference sequence). The CDR3 has 15 amino acids. The CDR3 DNA reads as TGTGCCAGCAGCCTCGAGCGGGAGGCGGGGGATACGCAGTATTTT. Protein product: CASSLEREAGDTQYF.

V is TRBV2 and J is TRBJ1-1; the D is unclear. CDR3 length: 13 residues. V dropped 7 bases and J dropped 0 bases, with 9 bases sitting between them. Germline CDR1 reads SNHLY; CDR2 reads FYNNEI. This chain's CDR3 is CASIWFLNTEAFF. As DNA, the CDR3 is TGTGCCAGCATTTGGTTCTTGAACACTGAAGCTTTCTTT.

This clone has a handful of counts. This chain links TRBV4-2 with TRBJ1-1; 7 nucleotides line up with TRBD1. The CDR3 loop spans 14 amino acids. The J segment lost 5 bases and the V segment lost 1 base, leaving 4 bases of the junction unmatched. CDR1 and CDR2 from the germline V gene are LGHNA and YNFKEQ. The CDR3 DNA follows: TGTGCCAGCAGCCAAGGTCAGGGGGGAACTGAAGCTTTCTTT. Its translation is CASSQGQGGTEAFF.

The rearrangement uses TRBV7-9 and TRBJ2-7, with 14 bases that match TRBD2. Losses at the gene ends were 5 bases for V and 3 bases for J; bases not matched to a gene: 12. This CDR3 is built from 18 residues. Per germline, CDR1 SEHNR and CDR2 FQNEAQ (reference sequence). CDR3 sequence: CASSPRRLAGGPSYEQYF. Written as DNA, the CDR3 is TGTGCCAGCAGCCCCCGTAGACTAGCGGGAGGGCCCAGCTACGAGCAGTACTTC.

This clone was seen at least ten times. The V call is TRBV28, the J call TRBJ1-5; D unclear. Germline CDR1 is MDHEN and CDR2 is SYDVKM. The CDR3 length is 14 residues. V dropped 4 bases and J dropped 0 bases, with 7 bases sitting between them. DNA of the CDR3: TGTGCCAGCAGTTCCCGTTATAGCAATCAGCCCCAGCATTTT. It yields the protein CASSSRYSNQPQHF.

This clone was recorded a few times. V is TRBV27 and J is TRBJ1-5, with TRBD1 matching over 7 bases. V dropped 5 bases and J dropped 7; count of bases not matched to a gene: 5. CDR3 length: 13 amino acids. The germline gives CDR1 MNHEY, CDR2 SMNVEV (reference sequence). CDR3: CASSLRGPQPQHF. The CDR3 DNA follows: TGTGCCAGCAGTCTGAGGGGGCCCCAGCCCCAGCATTTT.

With regard to this clone: A much larger clone lies a single base off, so this may be a read error. The chain joins TRBV28 to TRBJ1-4, with 10 bases aligning to TRBD1. The CDR3 contains 12 residues. V shed 10 bases and J 7 bases; nucleotides not matched to a gene: 3. CDR1 and CDR2 (germline): MDHEN, SYDVKM. CDR3 loop: CATRTGGEKLFF. As DNA, the CDR3 is TGTGCCACCAGGACAGGGGGTGAAAAACTGTTTTTT.

The V and J genes are TRBV11-1 and TRBJ2-7; D is uncertain. Trimming removed 4 bases at V and 1 base at J, with 5 bases between. Germline assignment: CDR1 SGHAT and CDR2 FQDESV (reference sequence). The CDR3 consists of 12 residues. The CDR3 reads CASSSPSYEQYF. The DNA for the CDR3 is TGTGCCAGCAGCTCCCCGTCCTACGAGCAGTACTTC.

The rearrangement links TRBV19 to TRBJ2-3; 9 bases match TRBD1. The germline gives CDR1 LNHDA, CDR2 SQIVND (reference sequence). This CDR3 is 17 amino acids long. V lost 3 bases to trimming and J lost 3 bases; unmatched junction nucleotides: 10. In DNA, the CDR3 is TGTGCCAGTAGTATGGTTGGACAGGGGTCAGGGACAGATACGCAGTATTTT. Translation gives CASSMVGQGSGTDTQYF.

The chain has TRBV19 and TRBJ2-3; no firm D call. The germline CDR1 and CDR2 sequences are LNHDA and SQIVND (reference sequence). Trimming stripped 1 base from V and 2 bases from J, with 10 bases between. The CDR3 is 15 amino acids. This CDR3 reads CASSIGFPITDTQYF. The CDR3, as DNA: TGTGCCAGTAGTATAGGATTCCCGATCACAGATACGCAGTATTTT. Based on the CDR3 plus reference TRBV19 and TRBJ2-3, the full variable domain is DGGITQSPKYLFRKEGQNVTLSCEQNLNHDAMYWYRQDPGQGLRLIYYSQIVNDFQKGDIAEGYSVSREKKESFPLTVTSAQKNPTAFYLCASSIGFPITDTQYFGPGTRLTVL.

In this sample, this clone turned up a few times. The V call is TRBV5-4, the J call TRBJ2-3; tentative D call: TRBD1 (6 bases). V dropped 3 bases and J dropped 2 bases, with 13 bases sitting between them. The CDR3 covers 15 residues. CDR1 is SGHNT and CDR2 is YYREEE in the germline V gene (reference sequence). In DNA, the CDR3 is TGTGCCAGCAGCTCATCCAACAGGGACACAGATACGCAGTATTTT. Residues: CASSSSNRDTDTQYF. Based on the CDR3 plus reference TRBV5-4 and TRBJ2-3, the full variable domain is ETGVTQSPTHLIKTRGQQVTLRCSSQSGHNTVSWYQQALGQGPQFIFQYYREEENGRGNFPPRFSGLQFPNYSSELNVNALELDDSALYLCASSSSNRDTDTQYFGPGTRLTVL.

The rearrangement links TRBV6-4 to TRBJ2-3; D is unresolved. The V end was cut by 0 bases, the J end by 9 bases, with 10 bases between. CDR1 is MRHNA and CDR2 is SNTAGT in the germline V gene. The CDR3 covers 13 residues. The CDR3 bases are TGTGCCAGCAGTGACTCAGACCCTGGGACGCAGTATTTT. Protein sequence: CASSDSDPGTQYF.

In this sample, this clone turned up a few times. The chain combines TRBV18 with TRBJ1-2; D remains unclear. Looked up from germline, CDR1 is KGHSH and CDR2 is LQKENI. The V end lost 3 bases, the J end lost 0 bases, and 8 bases lay between the germline ends. The CDR3 is made up of 14 amino acids. CDR3 protein: CASSPSGTNYGYTF. The CDR3 nucleotides are TGTGCCAGCTCACCGTCAGGAACTAACTATGGCTACACCTTC.

The chain links TRBV30 to TRBJ2-1, with a possible D match to TRBD2 (6 bases). There are 14 residues in the CDR3. CDR1 GTSNPN and CDR2 SVGIG come from the germline V gene (reference sequence). The V and J ends lost 4 bases and 4 bases respectively, with 14 bases between them. CDR3 sequence reads: CAWTARGLYNEQFF. CDR3 in DNA: TGTGCCTGGACAGCGCGGGGACTTTACAATGAGCAGTTCTTC.

The chain employs TRBV11-3 and TRBJ2-1, with a tentative D call TRBD1 (5 bases). V was trimmed by 0 bases and J by 5 bases, leaving 8 bases between them. From germline, CDR1 is SGHNT and CDR2 YENEEA. The CDR3 is 14 residues long. The CDR3 DNA reads TGTGCCAGCAGCTTAGATCCGACAGACAATGAGCAGTTCTTC. Its translation: CASSLDPTDNEQFF.

This clone was seen once. This chain connects TRBV5-1 to TRBJ1-3; no clear D gene. V lost 1 base and J lost 2, with 7 bases in between. Per germline, CDR1 SGHRS and CDR2 YFSETQ. The length of the CDR3 is 14 residues. CDR3: CASSLIPTGNTIYF. The CDR3 nucleotides are TGCGCCAGCAGCTTGATCCCAACTGGAAACACCATATATTTT.

The chain employs TRBV19 and TRBJ2-7; 11 bases fit TRBD1. Trimming at V came to 5 bases and at J to 5 bases, leaving 5 bases not matched to a gene. The germline CDR1 and CDR2 sequences are LNHDA and SQIVND (reference sequence). This CDR3 has 14 residues. The chain's CDR3 is CASSPRTGGHEQYF. The CDR3 DNA sequence: TGTGCCAGTAGTCCCCGGACAGGGGGCCACGAGCAGTACTTC.

In the case of this clone: The same CDR3 also results from other DNA sequences found in this sample. This chain joins TRBV5-5 and TRBJ1-4; 7 bases map to TRBD1. CDR3 length: 15 residues. The germline V gene has CDR1 SGHKS and CDR2 YYEKEE (reference sequence). V gave up 3 bases and J gave up 0 bases; unmatched junction bases: 2. DNA of the CDR3: TGTGCCAGCAGCTCCCAGGGGGCAACTAATGAAAAACTGTTTTTT. Its translation is CASSSQGATNEKLFF.

Concerning this clone itself: A much larger clone is a single base away; this may be a read error. The same CDR3 arises from other DNA sequences in this sample as well. V and J are TRBV13 and TRBJ2-1; TRBD1 is a possible D gene (5 bases). V lost 0 bases, J lost 8 bases, and 14 bases lay in between. From germline, CDR1 is PRHDT and CDR2 FYEKMQ (reference sequence). This CDR3 is built from 15 residues. CDR3 sequence: CASSLGGQGLHEQFF. CDR3 bases: TGTGCCAGCAGCTTAGGGGGGCAGGGTTTGCATGAGCAGTTCTTC.

The V call is TRBV11-2, the J call TRBJ1-3; weak D call: TRBD1 (5 bases). Germline lookup yields CDR1 SGHAT and CDR2 FQNNGV. The CDR3 is 15 amino acids. Trimming removed 1 base at V and 2 bases at J, with 9 bases between. The CDR3, as DNA: TGTGCCAGCAGCTTAGGCAGGGTCGCTGGAAACACCATATATTTT. This sequence encodes CASSLGRVAGNTIYF.

The rearrangement joins TRBV27 to TRBJ1-4, with 8 bases identical to TRBD1. The V and J ends lost 5 bases and 2 bases, in that order; junction bases with no gene match: 7. The germline V gene has CDR1 MNHEY and CDR2 SMNVEV (reference sequence). This CDR3 region has 16 residues. CDR3 in DNA: TGTGCCAGCAGTCCCGGACAGGGTTGGACTAATGAAAAACTGTTTTTT. It codes for CASSPGQGWTNEKLFF.

The gene calls are TRBV11-2 and TRBJ2-4, with 9 nucleotides matching TRBD2. V shed 5 bases and J 8 bases; nucleotides not matched to a gene: 16. Germline CDR1 and CDR2: SGHAT and FQNNGV. This CDR3 spans 17 amino acids. The CDR3 here is CASSRLGSGRQRDIQYF. The CDR3 nucleotides are TGTGCCAGCAGCCGCCTGGGTAGCGGGAGACAGAGGGACATTCAGTACTTC.

This chain connects TRBV9 to TRBJ2-3, with D uncertain. The CDR3 length is 15 residues. V was shortened by 0 bases and J by 6 bases, with 14 bases between the two germline ends. CDR1 SGDLS and CDR2 YYNGEE come from the germline V gene. CDR3 coding DNA: TGTGCCAGCAGCGTAGGGGTCCCCCAAGGGGATACGCAGTATTTT. It encodes CASSVGVPQGDTQYF.

The V gene is TRBV28, the J gene TRBJ2-6, with D perhaps TRBD2 (6 bases). The CDR3 totals 16 residues. V was trimmed by 8 bases and J by 0 bases, leaving 14 bases between them. The germline gives CDR1 MDHEN, CDR2 SYDVKM. The CDR3 is CASLATSSSGANVLTF. The CDR3 DNA is TGTGCCAGCCTAGCGACCTCCAGCTCTGGGGCCAACGTCCTGACTTTC. Full variable domain (rest looked up from reference TRBV28 and TRBJ2-6): DVKVTQSSRYLVKRTGEKVFLECVQDMDHENMFWYRQDPGLGLRLIYFSYDVKMKEKGDIPEGYSVSREKKERFSLILESASTNQTSMYLCASLATSSSGANVLTFGAGSRLTVL.

The chain joins TRBV5-5 to TRBJ2-5; D gene ambiguous. CDR3 length: 13 residues. Looked up from germline, CDR1 is SGHKS and CDR2 is YYEKEE (reference sequence). Trimming pared 5 bases from V and 3 bases from J, leaving 11 bases between. The CDR3 protein is CASRTLYEETQYF. CDR3 bases: TGTGCCAGCAGAACTCTCTATGAAGAGACCCAGTACTTC.

V gene TRBV10-3 combines with J gene TRBJ2-7; TRBD1 agrees at 7 bases. There are 13 residues in the CDR3. The trim removed 4 bases at V and 2 bases at J, leaving 2 bases unmatched. Germline values: CDR1 ENHRY, CDR2 SYGVKD. CDR3 amino acids: CAISATGTYEQYF. In nucleotides, the CDR3 is TGTGCCATCAGTGCGACAGGGACCTACGAGCAGTACTTC.

J is TRBJ2-2 and V is TRBV27; D unresolved. This CDR3 has 14 residues. Trimming took 6 bases from V and 3 from J, leaving 11 bases between them. From germline, CDR1 is MNHEY and CDR2 SMNVEV (reference sequence). CDR3 amino acids: CASRPSPYTGELFF. As DNA, the CDR3 is TGTGCCAGCAGACCCTCACCCTACACCGGGGAGCTGTTTTTT.